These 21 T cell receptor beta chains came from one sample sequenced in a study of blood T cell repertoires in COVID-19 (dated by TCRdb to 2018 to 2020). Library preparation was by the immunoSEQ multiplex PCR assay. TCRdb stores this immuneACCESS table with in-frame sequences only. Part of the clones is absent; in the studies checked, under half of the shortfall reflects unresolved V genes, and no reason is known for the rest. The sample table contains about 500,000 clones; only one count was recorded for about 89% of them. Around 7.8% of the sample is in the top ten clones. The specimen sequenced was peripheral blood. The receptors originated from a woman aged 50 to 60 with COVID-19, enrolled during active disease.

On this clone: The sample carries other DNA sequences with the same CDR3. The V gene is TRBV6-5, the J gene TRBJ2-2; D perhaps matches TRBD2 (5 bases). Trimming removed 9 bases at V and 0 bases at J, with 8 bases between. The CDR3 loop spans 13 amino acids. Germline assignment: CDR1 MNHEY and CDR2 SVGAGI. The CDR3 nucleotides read TGTGCCAGTCGGGGTACGAACACCGGGGAGCTGTTTTTT. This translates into CASRGTNTGELFF.

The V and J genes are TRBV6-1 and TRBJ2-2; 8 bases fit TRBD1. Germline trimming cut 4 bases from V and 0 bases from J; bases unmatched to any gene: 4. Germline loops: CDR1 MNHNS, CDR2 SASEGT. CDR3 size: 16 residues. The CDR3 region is CASSVGQGSNTGELFF. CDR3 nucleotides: TGTGCCAGCAGTGTCGGACAGGGATCGAACACCGGGGAGCTGTTTTTT.

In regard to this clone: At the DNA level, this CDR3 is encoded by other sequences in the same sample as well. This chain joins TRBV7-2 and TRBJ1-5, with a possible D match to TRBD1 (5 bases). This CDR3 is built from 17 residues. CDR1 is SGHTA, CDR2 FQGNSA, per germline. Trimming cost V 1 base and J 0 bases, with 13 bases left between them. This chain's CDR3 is CASSLVGRGDSNQPQHF. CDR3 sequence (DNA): TGTGCCAGCAGCTTAGTGGGGCGCGGGGATAGCAATCAGCCCCAGCATTTT.

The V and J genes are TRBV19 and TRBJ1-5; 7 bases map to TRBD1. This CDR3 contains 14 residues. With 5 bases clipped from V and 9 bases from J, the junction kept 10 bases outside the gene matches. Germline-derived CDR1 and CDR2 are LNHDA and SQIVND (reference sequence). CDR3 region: CASSPRQGSRPQHF. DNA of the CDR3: TGTGCCAGTAGTCCAAGACAGGGCTCTAGGCCCCAGCATTTT.

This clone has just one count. CDR3 sequence: CASRTGATNEKLFF. CDR3 DNA: TGTGCCAGCCGCACGGGGGCAACTAATGAAAAACTGTTTTTT. This rearrangement joins TRBV19 to TRBJ1-4; maybe TRBD1 (5 bases). The V gene's germline CDR1 is LNHDA and CDR2 SQIVND (reference sequence). Trimming pared 9 bases from V and 0 bases from J, leaving 11 bases between. There are 14 residues in the CDR3.

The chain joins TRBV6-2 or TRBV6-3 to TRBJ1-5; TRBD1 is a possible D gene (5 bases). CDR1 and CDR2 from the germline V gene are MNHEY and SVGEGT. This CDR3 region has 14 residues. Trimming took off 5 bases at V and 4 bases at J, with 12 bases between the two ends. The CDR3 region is CASSPGHFNQPQHF. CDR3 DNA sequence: TGTGCCAGCAGTCCCGGACACTTTAATCAGCCCCAGCATTTT.

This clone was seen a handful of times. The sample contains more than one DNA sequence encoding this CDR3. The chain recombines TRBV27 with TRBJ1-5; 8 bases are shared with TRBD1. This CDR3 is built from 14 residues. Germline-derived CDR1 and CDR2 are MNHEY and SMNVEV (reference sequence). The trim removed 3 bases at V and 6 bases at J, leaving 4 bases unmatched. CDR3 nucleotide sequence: TGTGCCAGCAGTTTTGGACAGGGATTTCAGCCCCAGCATTTT. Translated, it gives CASSFGQGFQPQHF.

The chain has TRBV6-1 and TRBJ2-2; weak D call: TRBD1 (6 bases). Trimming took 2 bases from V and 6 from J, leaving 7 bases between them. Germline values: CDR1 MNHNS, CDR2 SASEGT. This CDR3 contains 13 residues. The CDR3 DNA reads TGTGCCAGCAGTGAAAACAGGGCCGGGGAGCTGTTTTTT. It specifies CASSENRAGELFF.

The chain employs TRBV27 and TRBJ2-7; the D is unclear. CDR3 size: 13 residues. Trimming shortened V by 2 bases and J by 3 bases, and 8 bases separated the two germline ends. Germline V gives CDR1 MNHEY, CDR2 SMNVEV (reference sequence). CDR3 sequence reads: CASSLKLFYEQYF. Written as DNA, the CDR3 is TGTGCCAGCAGTTTAAAACTTTTCTACGAGCAGTACTTC.

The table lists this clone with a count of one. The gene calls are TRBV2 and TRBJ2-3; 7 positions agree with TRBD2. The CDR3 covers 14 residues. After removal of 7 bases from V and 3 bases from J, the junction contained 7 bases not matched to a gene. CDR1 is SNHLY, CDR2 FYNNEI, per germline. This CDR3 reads CASIRAGRTDTQYF. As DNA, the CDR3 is TGTGCCAGCATCCGAGCGGGGAGGACAGATACGCAGTATTTT.

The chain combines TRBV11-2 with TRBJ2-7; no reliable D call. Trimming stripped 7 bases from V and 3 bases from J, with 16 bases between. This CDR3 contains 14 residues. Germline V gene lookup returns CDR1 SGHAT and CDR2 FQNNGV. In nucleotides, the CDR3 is TGTGCCAGCACCCCATCACCCGGTCACTACGAGCAGTACTTC. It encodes CASTPSPGHYEQYF.

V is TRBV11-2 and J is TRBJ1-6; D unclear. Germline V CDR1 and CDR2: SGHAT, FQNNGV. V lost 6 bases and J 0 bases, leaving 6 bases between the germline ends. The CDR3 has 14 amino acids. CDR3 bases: TGTGCCAGCAGTCTAAGCTCCTATAATTCACCCCTCCACTTT. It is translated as CASSLSSYNSPLHF.

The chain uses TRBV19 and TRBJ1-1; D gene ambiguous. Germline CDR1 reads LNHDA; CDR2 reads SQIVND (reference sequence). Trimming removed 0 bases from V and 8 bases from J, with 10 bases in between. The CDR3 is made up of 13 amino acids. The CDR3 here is CASSIDREGEAFF. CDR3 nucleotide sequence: TGTGCCAGTAGTATAGATCGGGAAGGGGAAGCTTTCTTT.

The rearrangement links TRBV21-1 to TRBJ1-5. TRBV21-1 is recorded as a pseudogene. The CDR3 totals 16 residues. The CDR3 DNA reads TGTGCCAGCAGCAAAGTAGCGGGAGACAGCTATCAGCCCCAGCATTTT. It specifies CASSKVAGDSYQPQHF.

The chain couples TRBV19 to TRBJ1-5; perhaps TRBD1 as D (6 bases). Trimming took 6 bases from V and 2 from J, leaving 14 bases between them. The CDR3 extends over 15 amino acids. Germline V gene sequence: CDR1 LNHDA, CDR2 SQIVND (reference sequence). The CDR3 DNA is TGTGCCAGTAGGTGGTCCAACAGGGGCAATCAGCCCCAGCATTTT. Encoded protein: CASRWSNRGNQPQHF. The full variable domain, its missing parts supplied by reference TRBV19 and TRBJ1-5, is DGGITQSPKYLFRKEGQNVTLSCEQNLNHDAMYWYRQDPGQGLRLIYYSQIVNDFQKGDIAEGYSVSREKKESFPLTVTSAQKNPTAFYLCASRWSNRGNQPQHFGDGTRLSIL.

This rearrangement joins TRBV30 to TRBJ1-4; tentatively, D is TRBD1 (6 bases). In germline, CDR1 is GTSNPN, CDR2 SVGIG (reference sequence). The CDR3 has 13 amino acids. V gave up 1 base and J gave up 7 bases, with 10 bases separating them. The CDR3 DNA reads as TGTGCCTGGAGTGCAGGGGAGAGTGAAAAACTGTTTTTT. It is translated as CAWSAGESEKLFF.

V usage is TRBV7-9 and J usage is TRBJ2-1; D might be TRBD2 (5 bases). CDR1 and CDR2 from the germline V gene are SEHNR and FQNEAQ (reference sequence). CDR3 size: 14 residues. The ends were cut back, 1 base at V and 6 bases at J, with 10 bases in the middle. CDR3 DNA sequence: TGTGCCAGCAGCTTAGGAGGACTCGCCAATGAGCAGTTCTTC. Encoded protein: CASSLGGLANEQFF.

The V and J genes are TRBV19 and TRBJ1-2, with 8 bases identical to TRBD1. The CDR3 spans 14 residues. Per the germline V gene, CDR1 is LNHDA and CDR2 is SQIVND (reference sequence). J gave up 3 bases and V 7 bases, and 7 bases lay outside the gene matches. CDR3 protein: CASIRTGSDYGYTF. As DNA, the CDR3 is TGTGCCAGTATCCGGACAGGGTCCGACTATGGCTACACCTTC.

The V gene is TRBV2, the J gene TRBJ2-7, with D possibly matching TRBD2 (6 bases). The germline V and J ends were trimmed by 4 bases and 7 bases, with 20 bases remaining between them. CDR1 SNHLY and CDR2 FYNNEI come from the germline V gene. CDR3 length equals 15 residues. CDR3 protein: CASSVTRDSSGEQYF. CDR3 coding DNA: TGTGCCAGCAGTGTAACGCGGGACTCTTCGGGGGAGCAGTACTTC.

This chain's CDR3 is CASSLAGQGARGYTF. In DNA form, the CDR3 reads TGTGCCAGCAGTTTAGCGGGACAGGGGGCGCGGGGCTACACCTTC. The chain recombines TRBV27 with TRBJ1-2; 12 bases match TRBD1. CDR3 length: 15 residues. The trim removed 2 bases at V and 8 bases at J, leaving 6 bases unmatched. Germline V gives CDR1 MNHEY, CDR2 SMNVEV (reference sequence).

The CDR3: CASSYLGLAGGPVTGELFF. The CDR3 nucleotides are TGTGCCAGCAGTTACTTGGGACTAGCGGGGGGGCCGGTCACCGGGGAGCTGTTTTTT. The chain joins TRBV6-7 to TRBJ2-2; 16 bases fit TRBD2. TRBV6-7 is given ORF status, its function remaining uncertain. V was pared by 1 base and J by 4 bases, with 6 bases of the junction left unmatched. The CDR3 has 19 amino acids.